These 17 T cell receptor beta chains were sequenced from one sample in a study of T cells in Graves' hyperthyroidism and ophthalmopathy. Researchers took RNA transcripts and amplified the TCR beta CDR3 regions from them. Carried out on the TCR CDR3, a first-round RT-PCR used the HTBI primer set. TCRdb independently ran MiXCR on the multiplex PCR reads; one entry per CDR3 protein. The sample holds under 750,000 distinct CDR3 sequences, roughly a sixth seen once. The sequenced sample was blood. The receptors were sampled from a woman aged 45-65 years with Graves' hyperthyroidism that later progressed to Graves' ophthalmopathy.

The CDR3 bases are TGTGCCAGCAGCCGACAGTCGAATAATTCACCCCTCCACTTT. Protein sequence: CASSRQSNNSPLHF. The chain uses TRBV27 and TRBJ1-6; D might be TRBD1 (5 bases). The CDR3 runs 14 residues. Germline lookup yields CDR1 MNHEY and CDR2 SMNVEV (reference sequence). V was clipped by 6 bases and J by 5 bases, with 11 bases between them.

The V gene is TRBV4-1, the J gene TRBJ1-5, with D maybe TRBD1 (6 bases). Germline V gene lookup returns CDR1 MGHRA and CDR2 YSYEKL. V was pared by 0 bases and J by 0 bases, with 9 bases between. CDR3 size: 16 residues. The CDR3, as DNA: TGCGCCAGCAGCCAAGATGGGGGGGCTAGCAATCAGCCCCAGCATTTT. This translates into CASSQDGGASNQPQHF.

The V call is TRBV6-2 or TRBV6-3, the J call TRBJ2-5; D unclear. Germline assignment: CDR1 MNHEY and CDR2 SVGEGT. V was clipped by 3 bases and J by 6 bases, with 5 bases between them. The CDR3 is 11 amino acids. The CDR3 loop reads CASSYTKTQYF. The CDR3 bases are TGTGCCAGCAGTTATACGAAGACCCAGTACTTC.

The CDR3 region has the DNA TGTGCCAGTAGTATATCCGGGACAGGGGTACCTGGGGCCAACGTCCTGACTTTC. This gives the protein CASSISGTGVPGANVLTF. This rearrangement joins TRBV19 to TRBJ2-6; TRBD1 aligns across 10 bases. The germline V gene encodes CDR1 LNHDA and CDR2 SQIVND (reference sequence). V lost 2 bases, J lost 2 bases, and 6 bases stayed unmatched. The CDR3 covers 18 residues.

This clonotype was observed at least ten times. The CDR3 region is CAWRSRGRVTGELFF. CDR3 nucleotides: TGTGCCTGGAGAAGCAGGGGGCGCGTCACCGGGGAGCTGTTTTTT. The V call is TRBV30, the J call TRBJ2-2; 8 positions agree with TRBD1. Germline V gene data show CDR1 as GTSNPN and CDR2 as SVGIG (reference sequence). The CDR3 runs to 15 residues. J was trimmed by 4 bases and V by 3 bases; bases with no gene match: 7.

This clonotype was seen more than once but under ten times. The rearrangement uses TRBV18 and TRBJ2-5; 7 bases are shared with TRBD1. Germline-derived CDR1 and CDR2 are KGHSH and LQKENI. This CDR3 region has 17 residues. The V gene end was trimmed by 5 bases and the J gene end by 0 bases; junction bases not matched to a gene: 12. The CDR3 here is CASSTRALQGYQETQYF. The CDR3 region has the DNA TGTGCCAGCTCAACCCGGGCCTTACAGGGGTACCAAGAGACCCAGTACTTC.

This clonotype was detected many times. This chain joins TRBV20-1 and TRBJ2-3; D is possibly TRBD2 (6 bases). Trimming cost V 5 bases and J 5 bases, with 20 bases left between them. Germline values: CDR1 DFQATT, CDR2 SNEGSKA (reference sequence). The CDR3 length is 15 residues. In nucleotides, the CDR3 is TGCAGTGCTCCCCCACTGTTCGGGGGTATAGATACGCAGTATTTT. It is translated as CSAPPLFGGIDTQYF.

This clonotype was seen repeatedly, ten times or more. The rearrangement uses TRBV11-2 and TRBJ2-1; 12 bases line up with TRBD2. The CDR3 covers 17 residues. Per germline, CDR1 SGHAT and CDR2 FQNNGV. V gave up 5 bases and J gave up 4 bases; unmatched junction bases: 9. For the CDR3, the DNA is TGTGCCAGCAGCCTACTAGCGGGGGGCCCCCCGTACAATGAGCAGTTCTTC. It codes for CASSLLAGGPPYNEQFF.

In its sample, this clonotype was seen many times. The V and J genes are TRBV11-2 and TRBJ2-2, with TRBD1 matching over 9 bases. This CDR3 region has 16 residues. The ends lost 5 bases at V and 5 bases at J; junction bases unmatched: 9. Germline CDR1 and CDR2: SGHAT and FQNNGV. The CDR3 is CASSPKGTGRTGELFF. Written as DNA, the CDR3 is TGTGCCAGCAGCCCGAAGGGGACAGGGAGGACCGGGGAGCTGTTTTTT.

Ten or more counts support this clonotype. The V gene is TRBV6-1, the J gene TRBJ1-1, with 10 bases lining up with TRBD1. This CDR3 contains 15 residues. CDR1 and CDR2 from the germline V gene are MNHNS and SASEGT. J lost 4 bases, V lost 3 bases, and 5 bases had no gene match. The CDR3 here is CASSELGQGFTEAFF. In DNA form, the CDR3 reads TGTGCCAGCAGTGAGCTGGGACAGGGGTTCACTGAAGCTTTCTTT.

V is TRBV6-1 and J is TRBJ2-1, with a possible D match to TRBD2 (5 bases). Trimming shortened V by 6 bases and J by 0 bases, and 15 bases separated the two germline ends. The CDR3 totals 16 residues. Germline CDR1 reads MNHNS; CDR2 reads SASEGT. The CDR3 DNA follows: TGTGCCAGCAGCAAGCGGACGGCGAGCTCCTACAATGAGCAGTTCTTC. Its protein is CASSKRTASSYNEQFF.

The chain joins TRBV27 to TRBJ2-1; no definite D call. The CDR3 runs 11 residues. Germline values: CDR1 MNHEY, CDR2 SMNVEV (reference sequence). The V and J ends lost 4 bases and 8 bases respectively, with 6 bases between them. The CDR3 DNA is TGTGCCAGCAGTTCCTGGGATGAGCAGTTCTTC. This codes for CASSSWDEQFF.

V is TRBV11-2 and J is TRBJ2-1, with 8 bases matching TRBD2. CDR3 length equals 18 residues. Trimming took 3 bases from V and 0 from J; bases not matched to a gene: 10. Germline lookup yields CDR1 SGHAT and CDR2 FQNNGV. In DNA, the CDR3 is TGTGCCAGCAGCTTGGATATTCCGGGGGGGGGCTCCTACAATGAGCAGTTCTTC. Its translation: CASSLDIPGGGSYNEQFF.

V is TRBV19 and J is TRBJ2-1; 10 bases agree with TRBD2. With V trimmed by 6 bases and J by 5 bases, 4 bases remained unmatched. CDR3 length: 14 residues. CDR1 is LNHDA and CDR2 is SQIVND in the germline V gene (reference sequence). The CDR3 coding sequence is TGTGCCAGTAGACTAGCGGGGACTCACAATGAGCAGTTCTTC. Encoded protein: CASRLAGTHNEQFF.

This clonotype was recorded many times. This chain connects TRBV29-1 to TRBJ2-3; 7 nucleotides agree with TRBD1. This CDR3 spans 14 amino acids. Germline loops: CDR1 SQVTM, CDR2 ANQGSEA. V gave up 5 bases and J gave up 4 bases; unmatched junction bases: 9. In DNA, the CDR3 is TGCAGCGTTCTTGAGGGGGCAAAATCAGATACGCAGTATTTT. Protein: CSVLEGAKSDTQYF.

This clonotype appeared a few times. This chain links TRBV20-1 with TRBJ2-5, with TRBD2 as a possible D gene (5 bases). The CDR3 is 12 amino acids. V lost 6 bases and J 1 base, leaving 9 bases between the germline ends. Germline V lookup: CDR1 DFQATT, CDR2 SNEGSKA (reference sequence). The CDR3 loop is CSAAGVQETQYF. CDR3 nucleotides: TGCAGTGCCGCCGGGGTCCAAGAGACCCAGTACTTC.

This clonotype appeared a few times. As DNA, the CDR3 is TGTGCCAGCATCGCCCCGGCCTCTGGCACTGAAGCTTTCTTT. This translates into CASIAPASGTEAFF. The chain links TRBV25-1 to TRBJ1-1; D is unresolved. The V gene lost 7 bases and the J gene lost 4 bases, with 16 bases spanning the gap. CDR1 MGHDK and CDR2 SYGVNS come from the germline V gene. The CDR3 contains 14 residues.